One T cell receptor beta chain is described in this entry. As yet, its antigen is unknown. Germline V gene data show CDR1 as DFQATT and CDR2 as SNEGSKA (reference sequence). The CDR3 spans 13 residues. This specimen belongs to a study of T cells expressing NK-cell markers. On the study more broadly: According to the study, TCR beta repertoires originated from sorted CD3+CD56+NKG2C+, CD3+CD56+NKG2C- and CD3+CD56-NKG2C+ T cells. Of eight sequenced donors, seven were HCMV-seropositive and one HCMV-seronegative. Study outcomes and limitations: The CD3+CD56-NKG2C+ fraction of four donors was likewise dominated by these clonotypes.

UMI-tagged 5'RACE template switching yielded the TCR beta cDNA. For each CDR3 protein, TCRdb gives one entry from its re-call of the 5' RACE reads, without DNA. This sample's clone table lists 250,000 to 300,000 distinct CDR3 sequences. The sequenced sample was blood T cells: a sorted CD56 or NKG2C T cell subset, CD4+ or CD8+ T cells, or bulk PBMC T cells (not recorded which). The chain carries TRBV20-1 and TRBJ1-1. The sequence derives from a woman aged 18-70 years in good health. The CDR3 sequence: CSARGGIGAEAFF.